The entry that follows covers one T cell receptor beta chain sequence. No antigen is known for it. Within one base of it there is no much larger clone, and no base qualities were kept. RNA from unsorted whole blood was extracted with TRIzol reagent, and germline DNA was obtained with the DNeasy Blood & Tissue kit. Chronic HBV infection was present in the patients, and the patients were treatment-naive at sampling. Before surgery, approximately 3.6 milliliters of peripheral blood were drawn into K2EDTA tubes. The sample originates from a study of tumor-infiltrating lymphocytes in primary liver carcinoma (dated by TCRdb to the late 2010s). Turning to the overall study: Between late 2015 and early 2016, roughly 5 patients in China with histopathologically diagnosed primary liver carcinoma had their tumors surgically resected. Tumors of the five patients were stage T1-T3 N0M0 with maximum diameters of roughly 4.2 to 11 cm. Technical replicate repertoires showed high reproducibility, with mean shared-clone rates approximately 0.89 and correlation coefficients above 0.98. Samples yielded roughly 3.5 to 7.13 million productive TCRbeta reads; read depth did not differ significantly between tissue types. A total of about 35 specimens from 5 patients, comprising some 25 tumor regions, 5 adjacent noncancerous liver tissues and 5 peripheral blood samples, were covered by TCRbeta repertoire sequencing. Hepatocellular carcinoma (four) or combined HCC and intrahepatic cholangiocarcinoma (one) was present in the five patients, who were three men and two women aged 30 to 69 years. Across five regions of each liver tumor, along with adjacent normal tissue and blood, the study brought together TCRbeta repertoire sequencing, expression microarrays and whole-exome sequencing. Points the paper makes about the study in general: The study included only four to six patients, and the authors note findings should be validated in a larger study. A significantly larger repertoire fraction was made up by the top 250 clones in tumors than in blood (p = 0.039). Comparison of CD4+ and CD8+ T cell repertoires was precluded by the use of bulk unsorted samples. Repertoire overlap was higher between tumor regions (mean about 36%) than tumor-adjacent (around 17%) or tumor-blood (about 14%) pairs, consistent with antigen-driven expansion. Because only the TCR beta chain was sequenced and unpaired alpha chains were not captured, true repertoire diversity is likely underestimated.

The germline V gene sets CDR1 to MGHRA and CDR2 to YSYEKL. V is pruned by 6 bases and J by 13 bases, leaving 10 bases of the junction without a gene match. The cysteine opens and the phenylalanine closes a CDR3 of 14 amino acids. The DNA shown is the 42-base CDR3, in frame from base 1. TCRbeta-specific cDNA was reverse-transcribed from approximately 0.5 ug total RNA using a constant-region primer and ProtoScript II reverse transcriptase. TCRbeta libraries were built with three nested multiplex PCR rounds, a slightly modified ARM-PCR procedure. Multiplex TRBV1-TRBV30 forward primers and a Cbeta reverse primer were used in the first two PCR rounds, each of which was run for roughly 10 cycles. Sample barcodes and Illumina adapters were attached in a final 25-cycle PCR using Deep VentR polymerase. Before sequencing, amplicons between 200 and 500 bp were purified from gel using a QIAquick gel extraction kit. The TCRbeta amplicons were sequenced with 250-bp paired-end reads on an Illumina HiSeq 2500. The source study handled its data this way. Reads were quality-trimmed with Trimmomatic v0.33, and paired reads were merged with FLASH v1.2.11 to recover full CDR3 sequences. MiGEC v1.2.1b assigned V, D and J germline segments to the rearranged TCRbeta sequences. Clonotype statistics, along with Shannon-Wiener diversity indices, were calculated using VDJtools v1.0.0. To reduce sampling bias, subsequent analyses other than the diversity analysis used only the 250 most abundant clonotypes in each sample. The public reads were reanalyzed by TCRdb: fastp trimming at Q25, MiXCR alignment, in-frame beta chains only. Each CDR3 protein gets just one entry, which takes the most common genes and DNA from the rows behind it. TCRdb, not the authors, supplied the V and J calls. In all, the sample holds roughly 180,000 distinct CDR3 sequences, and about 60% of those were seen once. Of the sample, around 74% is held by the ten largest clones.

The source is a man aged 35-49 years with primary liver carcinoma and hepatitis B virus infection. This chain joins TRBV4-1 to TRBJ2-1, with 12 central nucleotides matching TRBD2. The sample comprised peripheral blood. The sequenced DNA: TGCGCCAGCAGTAGACTAGCGGGAGATGGTGAACAGTTCTTC. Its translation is CASSRLAGDGEQFF.